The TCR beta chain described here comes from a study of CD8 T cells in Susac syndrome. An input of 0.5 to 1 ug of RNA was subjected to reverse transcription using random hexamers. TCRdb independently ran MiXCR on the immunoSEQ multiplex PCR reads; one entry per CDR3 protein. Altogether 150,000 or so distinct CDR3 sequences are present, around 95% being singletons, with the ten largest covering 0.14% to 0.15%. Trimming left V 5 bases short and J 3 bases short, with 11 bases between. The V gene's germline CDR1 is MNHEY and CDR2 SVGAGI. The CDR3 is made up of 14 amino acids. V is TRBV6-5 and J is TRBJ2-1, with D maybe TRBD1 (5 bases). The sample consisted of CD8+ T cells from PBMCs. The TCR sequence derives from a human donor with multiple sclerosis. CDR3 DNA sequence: TGTGCCAGCAGTATCGACAGATACTACAATGAGCAGTTCTTC. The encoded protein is CASSIDRYYNEQFF.